This passage covers 23 T cell receptor beta chains from one sample sequenced in a study of blood T cell repertoires in COVID-19. TCRdb keeps only in-frame clones here, not all; method: immunoSEQ multiplex PCR. The sample lists tens of thousands of clones; roughly 90% were seen once. Sequencing was carried out using peripheral blood. These receptors were taken from a woman aged 60-75 years with acute or convalescent COVID-19.

A few counts support this clone. The chain recombines TRBV5-4 with TRBJ1-6; 9 positions match TRBD1. Looked up from germline, CDR1 is SGHNT and CDR2 is YYREEE (reference sequence). CDR3 length equals 14 residues. Trimming cost V 4 bases and J 12 bases; bases outside gene matches: 8. CDR3 DNA sequence: TGTGCCAGCAGCGTCGGGGACAGGGAGCGACCCCTCCACTTT. As protein: CASSVGDRERPLHF.

The V and J genes are TRBV20-1 and TRBJ1-2, with 7 positions matching TRBD1. From germline, CDR1 is DFQATT and CDR2 SNEGSKA (reference sequence). The CDR3 has 11 residues. The CDR3 here is CRTGDSYGYTF. CDR3 bases: TGCAGGACCGGGGACAGCTATGGCTACACCTTC.

This clone was seen only once. At one end, the junction sequence differs from germline, possibly due to a read error. The V call is TRBV3-1 (or the pseudogene TRBV3-2), the J call TRBJ1-2; TRBD1 matches 9 bases. This CDR3 region has 17 residues. Looked up from germline, CDR1 is LGHDT and CDR2 is YNNKEL (reference sequence). The CDR3 DNA sequence: TGTGCCAGCAGCCAAGAAGGCTCTAGGACAGGGGCCCCACCAAGCTTCTTC. It codes for CASSQEGSRTGAPPSFF.

The V gene is TRBV3-1 (or the pseudogene TRBV3-2), the J gene TRBJ1-3, with D possibly being TRBD1 (5 bases). The length of the CDR3 is 14 residues. Trimming took off 4 bases at V and 2 bases at J, with 9 bases between the two ends. The V gene's germline CDR1 is LGHDT and CDR2 YNNKEL (reference sequence). CDR3 sequence (DNA): TGTGCCAGCAGCCTCCAGGGTCCTGGAAACACCATATATTTT. Translating gives CASSLQGPGNTIYF.

The V call is TRBV5-1, the J call TRBJ1-3; D is perhaps TRBD1 (5 bases). The CDR3 has 14 amino acids. Germline CDR1 SGHRS, CDR2 YFSETQ. V was cut by 1 base and J by 2 bases, with 7 bases left in between. The CDR3 bases are TGCGCCAGCAGCTTGTTAGGGGCTGGAAACACCATATATTTT. It translates to CASSLLGAGNTIYF.

The rearrangement links TRBV10-2 to TRBJ1-2; D remains ambiguous. The CDR3 covers 13 residues. Germline CDR1 WSHSY, CDR2 SAAADI. V was pared by 6 bases and J by 4 bases, with 12 bases between. This chain's CDR3 is CASRHSNSYGYTF. The CDR3 region has the DNA TGCGCCAGCAGGCACAGTAACAGCTATGGCTACACCTTC.

The rearrangement uses TRBV19 and TRBJ1-5; D is uncertain. The CDR3 has 15 amino acids. Trimming left V 0 bases short and J 4 bases short, with 10 bases between. Germline-derived CDR1 and CDR2 are LNHDA and SQIVND (reference sequence). The CDR3 region is CASSIDRGPNQPQHF. The CDR3 DNA sequence: TGTGCCAGTAGTATAGATCGAGGGCCTAATCAGCCCCAGCATTTT.

The genes are TRBV6-5 and TRBJ1-2; 12 nucleotides agree with TRBD1. The CDR3 has 15 residues. Germline loops: CDR1 MNHEY, CDR2 SVGAGI. V lost 0 bases to trimming and J lost 7 bases; unmatched junction nucleotides: 3. The CDR3: CASSYSGTGGGGYTF. CDR3 sequence (DNA): TGTGCCAGCAGTTACTCGGGGACAGGGGGCGGTGGCTACACCTTC.

This clone was seen once. The chain employs TRBV7-9 and TRBJ1-1; the match to TRBD1 covers 8 bases. V was pared by 0 bases and J by 4 bases, with 7 bases of the junction left unmatched. There are 16 residues in the CDR3. Germline CDR1 is SEHNR and CDR2 is FQNEAQ (reference sequence). CDR3 sequence: CASSLAGQGLVTEAFF. The CDR3 DNA reads TGTGCCAGCAGCTTAGCTGGACAGGGATTGGTCACTGAAGCTTTCTTT.

This clone was counted between two and nine times. Other DNA sequences from this sample encode an identical CDR3 as well. V is TRBV9 and J is TRBJ1-2; 8 bases fit TRBD1. Trimming at V came to 0 bases and at J to 4 bases, leaving 2 bases not matched to a gene. The CDR3 length is 14 residues. Per the germline V gene, CDR1 is SGDLS and CDR2 is YYNGEE. The CDR3 DNA reads TGTGCCAGCAGCGTAGCCACAGGGGGCTATGGCTACACCTTC. This encodes CASSVATGGYGYTF. The complete variable domain, with remaining parts taken from reference TRBV9 and TRBJ1-2, reads DSGVTQTPKHLITATGQRVTLRCSPRSGDLSVYWYQQSLDQGLQFLIQYYNGEERAKGNILERFSAQQFPDLHSELNLSSLELGDSALYFCASSVATGGYGYTFGSGTRLTVV.

The chain links TRBV5-6 to TRBJ1-3; TRBD1 agrees at 8 bases. V was clipped by 4 bases and J by 6 bases; unmatched bases: 12. CDR1 and CDR2 from the germline V gene are SGHDT and YYEEEE. This CDR3 spans 16 amino acids. As DNA, the CDR3 is TGTGCCAGCAGCCCTACCGGAAGACAGGGGACAAACACCATATATTTT. Residues: CASSPTGRQGTNTIYF.

CDR3 bases: TGTGCCAGCAGCTCCGGAGGGGTCTTTAAGAACACTGAAGCTTTCTTT. As protein: CASSSGGVFKNTEAFF. The chain links TRBV7-9 to TRBJ1-1, with D maybe TRBD1 (5 bases). CDR3 size: 16 residues. Per germline, CDR1 SEHNR and CDR2 FQNEAQ (reference sequence). The V and J ends lost 4 bases and 1 base respectively, with 16 bases between them.

This chain uses TRBV6-6 with TRBJ1-2; D remains unclear. Germline V lookup: CDR1 MNHNY, CDR2 SVGAGI (reference sequence). The ends were cut back, 8 bases at V and 5 bases at J, with 18 bases in the middle. CDR3 size: 14 residues. The CDR3 loop reads CASSSGGPPYGYTF. CDR3 bases: TGTGCCAGCTCATCCGGAGGACCGCCATATGGCTACACCTTC.

V and J are TRBV9 and TRBJ2-2, with TRBD2 identical over 10 bases. Germline V gene sequence: CDR1 SGDLS, CDR2 YYNGEE. This CDR3 has 15 amino acids. J lost 5 bases, V lost 4 bases, and 5 bases had no gene match. For the CDR3, the DNA is TGTGCCAGCAGCCCCCGGACTAGCGGAACCGGGGAGCTGTTTTTT. It encodes CASSPRTSGTGELFF. The entire variable domain, with the rest obtained from reference TRBV9 and TRBJ2-2, is as follows: DSGVTQTPKHLITATGQRVTLRCSPRSGDLSVYWYQQSLDQGLQFLIQYYNGEERAKGNILERFSAQQFPDLHSELNLSSLELGDSALYFCASSPRTSGTGELFFGEGSRLTVL.

The chain links TRBV19 to TRBJ2-1; D uncertain. Trimming took off 7 bases at V and 0 bases at J, with 10 bases between the two ends. Germline CDR1 reads LNHDA; CDR2 reads SQIVND (reference sequence). There are 14 residues in the CDR3. The CDR3 sequence: CASKSTYSYNEQFF. The CDR3 DNA is TGTGCCAGTAAATCAACATACTCCTACAATGAGCAGTTCTTC.

This rearrangement joins TRBV24-1 to TRBJ1-5; TRBD1 matches 10 bases. V trimming: 4 bases; J trimming: 5 bases; junction bases outside the gene matches: 4. Germline lookup yields CDR1 KGHDR and CDR2 SFDVKD. The CDR3 sequence is 15 residues long. The DNA of the CDR3 is TGTGCCACCAGTGACTCCGGGACAGGGGATCAGCCCCAGCATTTT. Its translation: CATSDSGTGDQPQHF.

The chain employs TRBV5-5 and TRBJ2-5; 13 nucleotides agree with TRBD2. The V segment lost 4 bases and the J segment 5 bases; nucleotides outside the gene matches: 8. Germline assignment: CDR1 SGHKS and CDR2 YYEKEE (reference sequence). The CDR3 loop spans 16 amino acids. The CDR3, as DNA: TGTGCCAGCAGCGCCTGGACTAGCGGGGGCCGGGAGACCCAGTACTTC. This gives the protein CASSAWTSGGRETQYF.

In its sample, this clone was seen a few times. The chain carries TRBV20-1 and TRBJ1-6; the D gene is possibly TRBD1 (5 bases). The CDR3 covers 12 residues. Deletions cut 3 bases from V and 10 bases from J, with 10 bases between. CDR1 DFQATT and CDR2 SNEGSKA come from the germline V gene (reference sequence). The CDR3 sequence is CSASLEGSPLHF. Here the CDR3 DNA reads TGCAGTGCTAGTTTGGAGGGGTCACCCCTCCACTTT.

V gene TRBV29-1 combines with J gene TRBJ2-2; 12 bases fit TRBD1. V trimming: 6 bases; J trimming: 4 bases; junction bases outside the gene matches: 6. The CDR3 loop spans 15 amino acids. Germline CDR1 and CDR2: SQVTM and ANQGSEA. The CDR3 coding sequence is TGCAGCGTAGGGACAGGGGGCTCTGCCACCGGGGAGCTGTTTTTT. Protein: CSVGTGGSATGELFF.

The chain links TRBV19 to TRBJ1-2; 7 bases map to TRBD1. J was trimmed by 0 bases and V by 5 bases; bases with no gene match: 6. Per the germline V gene, CDR1 is LNHDA and CDR2 is SQIVND (reference sequence). The CDR3 has 15 amino acids. The CDR3 is CASSVDRRANYGYTF. CDR3 bases: TGTGCCAGTAGTGTGGACAGGAGAGCTAACTATGGCTACACCTTC.

The chain recombines TRBV9 with TRBJ1-1, with 7 bases aligning to TRBD1. This CDR3 contains 15 residues. Germline trimming cut 4 bases from V and 0 bases from J; bases unmatched to any gene: 6. Germline V lookup: CDR1 SGDLS, CDR2 YYNGEE. CDR3 in amino acids: CASSYRQGVNTEAFF. The CDR3 DNA sequence: TGTGCCAGCAGCTATAGACAGGGAGTGAACACTGAAGCTTTCTTT.

This clone has a single count. The chain couples TRBV5-1 to TRBJ2-5; 8 bases line up with TRBD2. The CDR3 loop spans 15 amino acids. The V segment lost 4 bases and the J segment 2 bases; nucleotides outside the gene matches: 7. The germline gives CDR1 SGHRS, CDR2 YFSETQ. The CDR3 region is CASSPGGGRQETQYF. CDR3 DNA sequence: TGCGCCAGCAGCCCCGGGGGGGGGCGGCAAGAGACCCAGTACTTC.

V gene TRBV5-1 combines with J gene TRBJ2-1, with 7 bases that match TRBD1. J was trimmed by 4 bases and V by 4 bases; bases with no gene match: 8. The CDR3 totals 15 residues. The germline V gene encodes CDR1 SGHRS and CDR2 YFSETQ. The chain's CDR3 is CASSPTGTVYNEQFF. The CDR3 region has the DNA TGCGCCAGCAGCCCTACCGGGACAGTTTACAATGAGCAGTTCTTC.